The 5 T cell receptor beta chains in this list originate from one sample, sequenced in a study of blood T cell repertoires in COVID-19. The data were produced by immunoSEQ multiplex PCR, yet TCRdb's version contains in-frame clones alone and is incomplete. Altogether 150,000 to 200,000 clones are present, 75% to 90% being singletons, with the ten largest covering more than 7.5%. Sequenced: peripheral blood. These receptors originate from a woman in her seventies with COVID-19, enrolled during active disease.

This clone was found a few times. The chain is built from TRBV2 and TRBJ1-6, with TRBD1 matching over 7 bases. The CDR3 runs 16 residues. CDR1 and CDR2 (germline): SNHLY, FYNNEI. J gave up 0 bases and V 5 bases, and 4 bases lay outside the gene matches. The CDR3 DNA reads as TGTGCCAGCAGTCCGGACAGGCCCTCCTATAATTCACCCCTCCACTTT. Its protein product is CASSPDRPSYNSPLHF.

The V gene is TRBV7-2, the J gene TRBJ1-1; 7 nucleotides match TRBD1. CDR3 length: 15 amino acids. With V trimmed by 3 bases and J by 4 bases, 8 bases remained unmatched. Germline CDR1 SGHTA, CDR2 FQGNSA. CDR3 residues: CASSLGLAGGTEAFF. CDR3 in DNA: TGTGCCAGCAGCTTGGGGCTCGCAGGGGGCACTGAAGCTTTCTTT.

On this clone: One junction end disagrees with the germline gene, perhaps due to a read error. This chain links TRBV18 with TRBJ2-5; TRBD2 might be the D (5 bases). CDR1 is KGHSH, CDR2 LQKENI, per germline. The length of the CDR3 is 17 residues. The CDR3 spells CASSLLLMGSAPETQYF. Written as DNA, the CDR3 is TGTGCCAGTTCACTCCTCCTAATGGGGAGTGCGCCAGAGACCCAGTACTTC. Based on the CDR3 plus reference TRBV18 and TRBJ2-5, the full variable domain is NAGVMQNPRHLVRRRGQEARLRCSPMKGHSHVYWYRQLPEEGLKFMVYLQKENIIDESGMPKERFSAEFPKEGPSILRIQQVVRGDSAAYFCASSLLLMGSAPETQYFGPGTRLLVL.

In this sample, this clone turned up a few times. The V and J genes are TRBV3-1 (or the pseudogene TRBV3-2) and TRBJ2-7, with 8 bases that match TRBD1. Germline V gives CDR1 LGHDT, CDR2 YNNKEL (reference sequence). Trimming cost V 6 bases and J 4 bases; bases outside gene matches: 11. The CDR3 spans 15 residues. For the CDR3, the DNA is TGTGCCAGCAGGCAGAAGGGGACAGGAGTTTACGAGCAGTACTTC. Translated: CASRQKGTGVYEQYF.

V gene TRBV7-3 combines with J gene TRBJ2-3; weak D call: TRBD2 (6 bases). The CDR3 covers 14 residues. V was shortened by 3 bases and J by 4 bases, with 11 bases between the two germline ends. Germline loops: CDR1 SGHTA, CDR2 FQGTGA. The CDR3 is CASSFGGNADTQYF. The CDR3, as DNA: TGTGCCAGCAGCTTCGGAGGGAATGCAGATACGCAGTATTTT.